What follows are 13 T cell receptor beta chains derived from one specimen sequenced in a study of human T cells and chemical hapten exposure. Time point indicated: patch test 2, 6 weeks after DPC sensitization. Stated treatment: therapeutic diphenylcyclopropenone sensitization with weekly scalp DPC. TCRdb recomputed calls from the RACE reads with MiXCR, one row per CDR3 protein. The sample includes more than 60,000 distinct CDR3 sequences, around 10% of them seen just once. The input for sequencing was whole blood, taken in connection with sensitization to the hapten diphenylcyclopropenone (DPC). All receptors derive from a woman aged 45-65 years with alopecia areata. Some clones in this sample may be carry-over from other donors' samples.

This clonotype was found many times. This chain uses TRBV9 with TRBJ2-2, with 13 bases aligning to TRBD2. V shed 5 bases and J 5 bases; nucleotides not matched to a gene: 6. From germline, CDR1 is SGDLS and CDR2 YYNGEE. The CDR3 is 16 amino acids. CDR3 sequence reads: CASRGGLAGETGELFF. In DNA, the CDR3 is TGTGCCAGCAGGGGTGGACTAGCGGGAGAAACCGGGGAGCTGTTTTTT.

The table lists this clonotype with many counts. V usage is TRBV6-5 and J usage is TRBJ2-3; D is unclear. The CDR3 has 17 amino acids. Germline V gene sequence: CDR1 MNHEY, CDR2 SVGAGI. Trimming shortened V by 6 bases and J by 1 base, and 20 bases separated the two germline ends. Written as DNA, the CDR3 is TGTGCCAGCAGCGTCGCCGGATCGTCCGGAGGCACAGATACGCAGTATTTT. Amino acid sequence: CASSVAGSSGGTDTQYF.

This clonotype was observed many times. The rearrangement joins TRBV6-5 to TRBJ2-5; a weak D match, TRBD2 (6 bases). Germline lookup yields CDR1 MNHEY and CDR2 SVGAGI. This CDR3 spans 14 amino acids. The V end lost 6 bases, the J end lost 1 base, and 12 bases lay between the germline ends. DNA of the CDR3: TGTGCCAGCAGCCAACGCGGGGTCCAAGAGACCCAGTACTTC. Amino acid sequence: CASSQRGVQETQYF.

This clonotype was counted many times. The chain has TRBV29-1 and TRBJ2-1, with D possibly being TRBD1 (5 bases). There are 13 residues in the CDR3. Germline V CDR1 and CDR2: SQVTM, ANQGSEA. The V end lost 4 bases, the J end lost 6 bases, and 13 bases lay between the germline ends. The DNA for the CDR3 is TGCAGCGTTGGTCGGAATAGGGGCAATGAGCAGTTCTTC. Translation: CSVGRNRGNEQFF.

This clonotype occurred many times. This chain connects TRBV20-1 to TRBJ2-5, with D perhaps TRBD2 (5 bases). The CDR3 is 13 amino acids. CDR1 and CDR2 (germline): DFQATT, SNEGSKA (reference sequence). Between the trimmed V and J ends, which lost 4 bases and 3 bases, there was a span of 12 bases. CDR3 residues: CSAIIPSKETQYF. The CDR3 DNA is TGCAGTGCTATAATTCCTAGCAAAGAGACCCAGTACTTC.

The chain is built from TRBV5-1 and TRBJ2-3; D is possibly TRBD2 (6 bases). The germline CDR1 and CDR2 sequences are SGHRS and YFSETQ. The CDR3 spans 17 residues. Trimming removed 4 bases from V and 2 bases from J, with 20 bases in between. DNA for the CDR3: TGCGCCAGCAGCCCCCGGTGGGTAGCGGATTACACAGATACGCAGTATTTT. This codes for CASSPRWVADYTDTQYF.

This clonotype was seen only a few times. The chain couples TRBV5-1 to TRBJ2-7; 8 nucleotides match TRBD1. The CDR3 runs to 15 residues. V gave up 4 bases and J gave up 3 bases; unmatched junction bases: 9. Per the germline V gene, CDR1 is SGHRS and CDR2 is YFSETQ. CDR3 bases: TGCGCCAGCAGCCTGGCAGGAACAGGGGGCTACGAGCAGTACTTC. Translating gives CASSLAGTGGYEQYF.

V and J are TRBV28 and TRBJ1-2; 7 bases fit TRBD1. The germline CDR1 and CDR2 sequences are MDHEN and SYDVKM. Trimming cost V 1 base and J 7 bases; bases outside gene matches: 15. This CDR3 comprises 17 residues. The CDR3 DNA reads TGTGCCAGCAGTTTATACCCTCTGCCCAGGGGGAGAAGTGGCTACACCTTC. This sequence encodes CASSLYPLPRGRSGYTF.

In this sample, this clonotype turned up many times. The genes are TRBV3-1 and TRBJ1-2, with TRBD1 as a possible D gene (5 bases). This CDR3 is 14 amino acids long. Germline V gene data show CDR1 as LGHDT and CDR2 as YNNKEL (reference sequence). Trimming took off 6 bases at V and 8 bases at J, with 19 bases between the two ends. For the CDR3, the DNA is TGTGCCAGCAGTCCTGGGACCGCCGAGCAGGGCTACACCTTC. Amino acids: CASSPGTAEQGYTF. Supplemented by reference TRBV3-1 and TRBJ1-2, the full variable domain reads DTAVSQTPKYLVTQMGNDKSIKCEQNLGHDTMYWYKQDSKKFLKIMFSYNNKELIINETVPNRFSPKSPDKAHLNLHINSLELGDSAVYFCASSPGTAEQGYTFGSGTRLTVV.

Concerning this clonotype: Possible read error: a much larger clone is one base away. This chain joins TRBV28 and TRBJ2-7; 10 positions agree with TRBD2. The CDR3 extends over 14 amino acids. The germline V gene encodes CDR1 MDHEN and CDR2 SYDVKM. The CDR3 DNA follows: TGTGCCAGCCGGACTAGCGGCAGCTCCTACAAGCAGTACTTC. The encoded protein is CASRTSGSSYKQYF.

V usage is TRBV6-1 and J usage is TRBJ2-1; D is ambiguous. Germline-derived CDR1 and CDR2 are MNHNS and SASEGT. The CDR3 consists of 17 residues. V was clipped by 2 bases and J by 4 bases, with 18 bases between them. The chain's CDR3 is CASSERQVPTVYNEQFF. The DNA for the CDR3 is TGTGCCAGCAGTGAACGGCAGGTACCTACGGTTTACAATGAGCAGTTCTTC.

The chain carries TRBV11-2 and TRBJ2-5, with 10 bases aligning to TRBD2. V lost 1 base, J lost 3 bases, and 2 bases stayed unmatched. The CDR3 spans 15 residues. CDR1 and CDR2 from the germline V gene are SGHAT and FQNNGV. In DNA form, the CDR3 reads TGTGCCAGCAGCTTAGGGACTAGCGGTAAAGAGACCCAGTACTTC. It yields the protein CASSLGTSGKETQYF. The full variable domain, rest sourced from reference TRBV11-2 and TRBJ2-5, is EAGVAQSPRYKIIEKRQSVAFWCNPISGHATLYWYQQILGQGPKLLIQFQNNGVVDDSQLPKDRFSAERLKGVDSTLKIQPAKLEDSAVYLCASSLGTSGKETQYFGPGTRLLVL.

The CDR3, as DNA: TGTGCCAGCAAAGCACAACTTTACGAGCAGTACTTC. Translation gives CASKAQLYEQYF. The V call is TRBV2, the J call TRBJ2-7; no reliable D call. This CDR3 is 12 amino acids long. Germline CDR1 and CDR2: SNHLY and FYNNEI. Trimming shortened V by 7 bases and J by 4 bases, and 11 bases separated the two germline ends. Looking up the rest from reference TRBV2 and TRBJ2-7 gives the full variable domain: EPEVTQTPSHQVTQMGQEVILRCVPISNHLYFYWYRQILGQKVEFLVSFYNNEISEKSEIFDDQFSVERPDGSNFTLKIRSTKLEDSAMYFCASKAQLYEQYFGPGTRLTVT.